A single sample gave rise to the 28 T cell receptor beta chains below, sequenced in a study of blood T cell repertoires in COVID-19 (dated by TCRdb to 2020 to 2022). Libraries were constructed by the immunoSEQ multiplex PCR assay. In its TCRdb copy, this immuneACCESS table keeps in-frame sequences only and misses some clones. Where compared with another copy, unresolved V genes explain less than half of these, and the others have no known cause. In this sample the table shows some 75,000 clones, around three quarters of which occur a single time. Roughly 20% of the sample is in the top ten clones. Sequencing used peripheral blood. Receptor source: a woman of 80 years or more with active or convalescent COVID-19.

This chain uses TRBV5-1 with TRBJ2-5; no clear D gene. Trimming removed 4 bases from V and 3 bases from J, with 13 bases in between. Germline CDR1 is SGHRS and CDR2 is YFSETQ. The CDR3 has 14 residues. The CDR3: CASSNGTAKETQYF. The CDR3 nucleotides are TGCGCCAGCAGCAACGGTACCGCGAAAGAGACCCAGTACTTC.

The V and J genes are TRBV5-4 and TRBJ2-3; no clear D. The CDR3 length is 14 residues. Trimming left V 0 bases short and J 3 bases short, with 8 bases between. CDR1 and CDR2 from the germline V gene are SGHNT and YYREEE (reference sequence). CDR3 sequence (DNA): TGTGCCAGCAGCTTGGTAGGCAGGACAGATACGCAGTATTTT. It encodes CASSLVGRTDTQYF.

V usage is TRBV12-3 or TRBV12-4 and J usage is TRBJ1-1; D is possibly TRBD1 (6 bases). V was trimmed by 5 bases and J by 4 bases, leaving 11 bases between them. The CDR3 contains 13 residues. The CDR3 sequence: CASSVRGPTEAFF. The CDR3 region has the DNA TGTGCCAGCAGTGTCAGGGGCCCCACTGAAGCTTTCTTT.

This clone was observed a few times. The genes are TRBV7-6 and TRBJ2-6, with TRBD1 matching over 9 bases. Germline loops: CDR1 SGHVS, CDR2 FNYEAQ. This CDR3 has 18 residues. V shed 5 bases and J 0 bases; nucleotides not matched to a gene: 8. As DNA, the CDR3 is TGTGCCAGCAGCCCCTCCCGGGACAGGGTCTCTGGGGCCAACGTCCTGACTTTC. It encodes CASSPSRDRVSGANVLTF.

This clone was detected only a few times. This chain uses TRBV30 with TRBJ1-2; D not resolved. V lost 0 bases, J lost 7 bases, and 24 bases lay in between. The CDR3 contains 17 residues. Germline values: CDR1 GTSNPN, CDR2 SVGIG (reference sequence). CDR3 protein: CAWSVGGSYPLGGGYTF. In nucleotides, the CDR3 is TGTGCCTGGAGTGTTGGCGGGTCCTACCCCCTAGGTGGTGGCTACACCTTC.

This sequence joins TRBV7-2 and TRBJ2-3; 11 bases align to TRBD2. This CDR3 is built from 16 residues. V lost 1 base, J lost 7 bases, and 7 bases stayed unmatched. Germline V gene sequence: CDR1 SGHTA, CDR2 FQGNSA. The CDR3 loop is CASSLVPTSGSYTQYF. Here the CDR3 DNA reads TGTGCCAGCAGCTTAGTCCCAACTAGCGGGAGCTATACGCAGTATTTT. The full variable domain, in which reference TRBV7-2 and TRBJ2-3 provide the parts outside the CDR3, is GAGVSQSPSNKVTEKGKDVELRCDPISGHTALYWYRQSLGQGLEFLIYFQGNSAPDKSGLPSDRFSAERTGGSVSTLTIQRTQQEDSAVYLCASSLVPTSGSYTQYFGPGTRLTVL.

This clone has only a few counts. The gene calls are TRBV23-1 and TRBJ1-3, with a weak D call TRBD1 (5 bases). Being an ORF, TRBV23-1 has a function that is uncertain. This CDR3 spans 16 amino acids. V gave up 0 bases and J gave up 5 bases, with 14 bases separating them. The CDR3 here is CASSQSKRGGRNTIYF. CDR3 bases: TGCGCCAGCAGTCAATCTAAAAGGGGCGGTAGAAACACCATATATTTT.

The chain employs TRBV7-9 and TRBJ1-2, with a tentative D call TRBD1 (5 bases). Germline CDR1 reads SEHNR; CDR2 reads FQNEAQ (reference sequence). This CDR3 spans 18 amino acids. Trimming took 6 bases from V and 6 from J, leaving 29 bases between them. The CDR3 region has the DNA TGTGCCAGCAGTCGAAAGGGAGGCATCCGTCGGGGACTAAATGGCTACACCTTC. Protein product: CASSRKGGIRRGLNGYTF.

This chain joins TRBV6-2 or TRBV6-3 and TRBJ2-4; 12 bases align to TRBD2. The germline V gene encodes CDR1 MNHEY and CDR2 SVGEGT. CDR3 length equals 17 residues. The V and J ends lost 2 bases and 11 bases, in that order; junction bases with no gene match: 13. CDR3 nucleotide sequence: TGTGCCAGCAGTTACGAACTAGCGGGGGGCTCCCTAAGGGTTCAGTACTTC. This gives the protein CASSYELAGGSLRVQYF.

CDR3 region: CSGKGAWGYTF. CDR3 coding DNA: TGCAGTGGCAAGGGGGCGTGGGGCTACACCTTC. The chain combines TRBV20-1 with TRBJ1-2, with 7 bases aligning to TRBD1. Germline loops: CDR1 DFQATT, CDR2 SNEGSKA (reference sequence). This CDR3 has 11 amino acids. Germline trimming cut 7 bases from V and 8 bases from J; bases unmatched to any gene: 7.

The V call is TRBV30, the J call TRBJ2-5, with 9 bases matching TRBD2. CDR1 is GTSNPN and CDR2 is SVGIG in the germline V gene (reference sequence). The junction had 5 bases not matched to a gene; V was cut back by 2 bases and J by 1 base. This CDR3 spans 15 amino acids. As DNA, the CDR3 is TGTGCCTGGAGTCGGATAGCGGGGGTCCAAGAGACCCAGTACTTC. Encoded protein: CAWSRIAGVQETQYF.

The chain is built from TRBV30 and TRBJ2-1; 8 bases are a match to TRBD2. CDR3 length: 15 residues. Germline values: CDR1 GTSNPN, CDR2 SVGIG (reference sequence). Losses at the gene ends were 5 bases for V and 2 bases for J; bases not matched to a gene: 8. The CDR3 DNA sequence: TGTGCCTGGGCAAGGGGTAGCGGGGCCTACAATGAGCAGTTCTTC. Its translation is CAWARGSGAYNEQFF. Using reference TRBV30 and TRBJ2-1 for the parts outside the CDR3, the full variable domain is SQTIHQWPATLVQPVGSPLSLECTVEGTSNPNLYWYRQAAGRGLQLLFYSVGIGQISSEVPQNLSASRPQDRQFILSSKKLLLSDSGFYLCAWARGSGAYNEQFFGPGTRLTVL.

The gene calls are TRBV15 and TRBJ1-6; tentative D call: TRBD1 (5 bases). The germline CDR1 and CDR2 sequences are LNHNV and YYDKDF (reference sequence). The CDR3 sequence is 15 residues long. Trimming left V 1 base short and J 12 bases short, with 16 bases between. CDR3 sequence reads: CATSRVVAAGQPLHF. As DNA, the CDR3 is TGTGCCACCAGCAGAGTAGTGGCAGCGGGGCAACCCCTCCACTTT.

This sequence joins TRBV3-1 (or the pseudogene TRBV3-2) and TRBJ2-2; D unclear. The CDR3 length is 15 residues. The V end was cut by 1 base, the J end by 4 bases, with 10 bases between. Looked up from germline, CDR1 is LGHDT and CDR2 is YNNKEL (reference sequence). The CDR3 here is CASSQGTVSTGELFF. The CDR3, as DNA: TGTGCCAGCAGCCAAGGTACAGTCAGCACCGGGGAGCTGTTTTTT.

The CDR3 reads CASSRSVPGGLSYEQYF. CDR3 in DNA: TGTGCCAGCAGTCGTTCCGTGCCGGGGGGTCTTTCCTACGAGCAGTACTTC. This rearrangement joins TRBV6-6 to TRBJ2-7; TRBD2 agrees at 7 bases. CDR1 and CDR2 (germline): MNHNY, SVGAGI (reference sequence). V trimming: 5 bases; J trimming: 1 base; junction bases outside the gene matches: 14. The CDR3 consists of 17 residues.

CDR3 region: CASSLAGGGEQYF. Written as DNA, the CDR3 is TGTGCCAGCAGCTTAGCAGGGGGGGGTGAGCAGTACTTC. The V gene is TRBV7-2, the J gene TRBJ2-7, with D possibly matching TRBD2 (7 bases). The ends were cut back, 0 bases at V and 7 bases at J, with 10 bases in the middle. Germline V gene sequence: CDR1 SGHTA, CDR2 FQGNSA. The CDR3 is 13 residues long. Combining the CDR3 with reference TRBV7-2 and TRBJ2-7 gives the whole variable domain GAGVSQSPSNKVTEKGKDVELRCDPISGHTALYWYRQSLGQGLEFLIYFQGNSAPDKSGLPSDRFSAERTGGSVSTLTIQRTQQEDSAVYLCASSLAGGGEQYFGPGTRLTVT.

The DNA for the CDR3 is TGTGCCAGCACCAAGAACACCGGGGAGCTGTTTTTT. Its protein product is CASTKNTGELFF. The chain uses TRBV6-5 and TRBJ2-2; D gene unclear. The CDR3 has 12 residues. Germline CDR1 and CDR2: MNHEY and SVGAGI. V lost 7 bases and J 1 base, leaving 4 bases between the germline ends.

This chain links TRBV27 with TRBJ1-1, with D unclear. The CDR3 has 13 amino acids. V lost 3 bases to trimming and J lost 1 base, with 6 bases between them. CDR1 is MNHEY, CDR2 SMNVEV, per germline (reference sequence). The CDR3 region is CASSFRQNTEAFF. CDR3 DNA: TGTGCCAGCAGTTTCCGACAGAACACTGAAGCTTTCTTT.

The chain couples TRBV5-1 to TRBJ2-7; possibly TRBD1 for D (6 bases). The germline CDR1 and CDR2 sequences are SGHRS and YFSETQ. V lost 4 bases, J lost 2 bases, and 13 bases lay in between. The CDR3 loop spans 14 amino acids. CDR3 in amino acids: CASSTPQGPYEQYF. Written as DNA, the CDR3 is TGCGCCAGCAGCACGCCACAGGGTCCCTACGAGCAGTACTTC. The full variable domain, with the rest looked up from reference TRBV5-1 and TRBJ2-7, is KAGVTQTPRYLIKTRGQQVTLSCSPISGHRSVSWYQQTPGQGLQFLFEYFSETQRNKGNFPGRFSGRQFSNSRSEMNVSTLELGDSALYLCASSTPQGPYEQYFGPGTRLTVT.

For this clone: The junction differs from germline at one of its ends, possibly a read error. This chain links TRBV4-1 with TRBJ1-2, with TRBD1 as a possible D gene (5 bases). Germline V gene data show CDR1 as MGHRA and CDR2 as YSYEKL. The CDR3 spans 14 residues. DNA of the CDR3: TGCGCCCGCAGCCAACTCGGGGGAATCTATGGCTACACCTTC. It yields the protein CARSQLGGIYGYTF.

The chain joins TRBV20-1 to TRBJ2-4, with a possible D match to TRBD2 (6 bases). V was pared by 3 bases and J by 3 bases, with 12 bases between. The CDR3 loop spans 14 amino acids. The germline V gene encodes CDR1 DFQATT and CDR2 SNEGSKA (reference sequence). CDR3 sequence (DNA): TGCAGTGCTAGTGTAGCGGACTACAAAAACATTCAGTACTTC. This encodes CSASVADYKNIQYF.

The chain recombines TRBV14 with TRBJ1-3, with D uncertain. The germline CDR1 and CDR2 sequences are SGHDN and FVKESK. There are 15 residues in the CDR3. The V end was cut by 1 base, the J end by 0 bases, with 7 bases between. CDR3 DNA sequence: TGTGCCAGCAGCCAAGGAACTTTCTCTGGAAACACCATATATTTT. As protein: CASSQGTFSGNTIYF. Supplemented by reference TRBV14 and TRBJ1-3, the full variable domain reads EAGVTQFPSHSVIEKGQTVTLRCDPISGHDNLYWYRRVMGKEIKFLLHFVKESKQDESGMPNNRFLAERTGGTYSTLKVQPAELEDSGVYFCASSQGTFSGNTIYFGEGSWLTVV.

The J gene is TRBJ2-6, the V gene TRBV15, with D tentatively TRBD1 (6 bases). Germline CDR1 and CDR2: LNHNV and YYDKDF (reference sequence). V lost 3 bases, J lost 2 bases, and 11 bases lay in between. The CDR3 has 16 amino acids. In nucleotides, the CDR3 is TGTGCCACCAGCAGCCCAGGACAGACTGGGGCCAACGTCCTGACTTTC. Its protein product is CATSSPGQTGANVLTF.

This clone was found once. The V gene is TRBV3-1 (or the pseudogene TRBV3-2), the J gene TRBJ2-5, with TRBD1 matching over 7 bases. Germline lookup yields CDR1 LGHDT and CDR2 YNNKEL (reference sequence). The CDR3 is 16 amino acids. V dropped 3 bases and J dropped 2; count of bases not matched to a gene: 9. CDR3 residues: CASSQRGQGPQETQYF. CDR3 bases: TGTGCCAGCAGCCAGAGGGGGCAGGGACCTCAAGAGACCCAGTACTTC.

Worth noting for this clone: The junction departs from germline at one end; a sequencing error may be responsible. The chain couples TRBV2 to TRBJ2-1; the D is unclear. This CDR3 contains 14 residues. Germline V CDR1 and CDR2: SNHLY, FYNNEI. The CDR3 DNA sequence: TGTGCCAGCAGTGCGCAGGTCTCCCACAATGAGCAGTTCTTC. Its translation: CASSAQVSHNEQFF. Combining the CDR3 with reference TRBV2 and TRBJ2-1 gives the whole variable domain EPEVTQTPSHQVTQMGQEVILRCVPISNHLYFYWYRQILGQKVEFLVSFYNNEISEKSEIFDDQFSVERPDGSNFTLKIRSTKLEDSAMYFCASSAQVSHNEQFFGPGTRLTVL.

J is TRBJ2-3 and V is TRBV7-6; 8 bases line up with TRBD2. V gave up 6 bases and J gave up 3 bases; unmatched junction bases: 5. In germline, CDR1 is SGHVS, CDR2 FNYEAQ. The CDR3 extends over 14 amino acids. In DNA, the CDR3 is TGTGCCAGCAGTCCGACTAGCGTTACAGATACGCAGTATTTT. Protein product: CASSPTSVTDTQYF.

In this sample, this clone turned up a few times. V usage is TRBV6-2 or TRBV6-3 and J usage is TRBJ2-3; the D gene is possibly TRBD1 (6 bases). V lost 0 bases, J lost 2 bases, and 9 bases lay in between. Germline V gives CDR1 MNHEY, CDR2 SVGEGT. The length of the CDR3 is 15 residues. CDR3 in DNA: TGTGCCAGCAGTTACTCGAACAGGGACACAGATACGCAGTATTTT. Translating it yields CASSYSNRDTDTQYF.

This rearrangement joins TRBV5-4 to TRBJ1-2, with 8 nucleotides matching TRBD1. The length of the CDR3 is 13 residues. Per germline, CDR1 SGHNT and CDR2 YYREEE (reference sequence). After removal of 4 bases from V and 8 bases from J, the junction contained 7 bases not matched to a gene. CDR3 amino acids: CASSGDRGKGYTF. The CDR3 DNA reads as TGTGCCAGCAGCGGAGACAGGGGAAAGGGCTACACCTTC.